Listed below are T cell receptor beta chains from one sample, sequenced in a study of cytomegalovirus exposure and HLA in healthy donors. TCRdb's table, derived via immunoSEQ multiplex PCR, lists solely in-frame clones and lacks some. The table shows about 130,000 clones, with approximately 80% occurring only once. Sequenced input: PBMCs. The receptor source for this set is a woman between 40 and 50 years old in good health and CMV-seronegative. Both conserved end residues are part of each CDR3. The D gene is left open where the match is weak. Only some rows state a clone size, as once, few, many or a class for expanded clones.

>TRBJ1-5|.|.|TRBV7-9
TGTGCCAGCAGCTTGACTTACAATCAGCCCCAGCATTTT
CASSLTYNQPQHF
>TRBJ1-6|.|few|TRBV27
TGTGCCAGCAGTTTCAACGACCGGGAGGCCCTCCACTTT
CASSFNDREALHF
>TRBJ1-5|.|.|TRBV7-3
TGTGCCAGCAGCTTAACTAGAAATCAGCCCCAGCATTTT
CASSLTRNQPQHF
>TRBJ1-3|.|.|TRBV7-8
TGTGCCAGCAGCTTAGAAGGAGAACCTGGAAACACCATATATTTT
CASSLEGEPGNTIYF
>TRBJ1-5|.|few|TRBV7-9
TGTGCCAGCACCGTGGGGGGGTATCCTCAGCCCCAGCATTTT
CASTVGGYPQPQHF
>TRBJ2-6|.|few|TRBV2
TGTGCCAGCAGACCCAAACCCTCTGGGGCCAACGGCCTGACTTTC
CASRPKPSGANGLTF
>TRBJ2-3|.|.|TRBV5-1
TGCGCCAGCAGCTTGGGGGTCGGGGATACGCAGTATTTT
CASSLGVGDTQYF
>TRBJ1-2|.|.|TRBV10-2
TGCGCCAGCAGTCGTCCAGACTATAACTATGGCTACACCTTC
CASSRPDYNYGYTF
>TRBJ1-1|.|.|TRBV7-9
TGTGCCAGCAGCCGCACAGGGATCCCTGAAGCTTTCTTT
CASSRTGIPEAFF
>TRBJ2-5|TRBD2|.|TRBV5-1
TGCGCCGGCAGCCTCGGGACTAGCGGGGCGGAGACCCAGTACTTC
CAGSLGTSGAETQYF
>TRBJ2-7|.|few|TRBV13
TGTGCCAGCACCTCTCTTAGCGCCGACTCCTACGAGCAGTACTTC
CASTSLSADSYEQYF
>TRBJ2-7|.|.|TRBV13
TGTGCCAGCAGCCGGGCCTCGAGGGAGTACGAGCAGTACTTC
CASSRASREYEQYF
>TRBJ1-4|.|.|TRBV6-1
TGTGCCAGCAGTACCACTTCCGCAGGGAATGAAAAACTGTTTTTT
CASSTTSAGNEKLFF
>TRBJ1-5|TRBD1|few|TRBV5-1
TGCGCCAGCAGGGATACAGGGGATCAGCCCCAGCATTTT
CASRDTGDQPQHF
>TRBJ1-1|TRBD1|.|TRBV19
TGTGCCAGTAGCCAGGACAGGGGAAACACTGAAGCTTTCTTT
CASSQDRGNTEAFF
>TRBJ2-1|TRBD2|.|TRBV2
TGTGCCAGCAGGCCTTTAAACGGACTAGCGGGAGGGGGTGAGCAGTTCTTC
CASRPLNGLAGGGEQFF
>TRBJ2-1|TRBD2|.|TRBV5-5
TGTGCCAGCAGCTTGGGTCTAGCGGGAGTTAATGAGCAGTTCTTC
CASSLGLAGVNEQFF
>TRBJ2-6|.|.|TRBV5-1
TGCGCCAGCAGCTTAATTCTCGGGGCCAACGTCCTGACTTTC
CASSLILGANVLTF
>TRBJ2-1|.|.|TRBV7-9
TGTTCCAGCAGCTCCCCGACTAGAATCGATGAGCAGTTCTTC
CSSSSPTRIDEQFF
>TRBJ2-7|.|few|TRBV7-9
TGTGCCAGCAGCTTCACAGTAACTGGGGAGCAGTACTTC
CASSFTVTGEQYF
>TRBJ2-7|.|.|TRBV5-6
TGTGCCAGCAGCTTGCCGGGGTTCGAGCAGTACTTC
CASSLPGFEQYF
>TRBJ1-2|TRBD1|.|TRBV19
TGTGCCAGTAGTACCCTAGGACAGGAAAGGATCTATGGCTACACCTTC
CASSTLGQERIYGYTF
>TRBJ1-1|.|.|TRBV4-1
TGCGCCAGCAGCCAAGCTGCGGGTATCACTGAAGCTTTCTTT
CASSQAAGITEAFF